The source of this T cell receptor beta chain is a study of technical replicates of blood from a handful of donors. This table comes from immunoSEQ multiplex PCR, and its TCRdb copy is limited to in-frame clones, with some not included. The sample lists fewer than 75,000 clones; roughly 90% were seen once. This clone was seen only a few times. The receptor's source is a human donor in good health. Some clones in this sample may be carry-over from other donors' samples. Sequenced input: PBMCs.

The CDR3 here is CASSLGTGGVGSPLHF. In DNA form, the CDR3 reads TGTGCCAGCAGCTTGGGGACAGGGGGAGTAGGATCACCCCTCCACTTT. The chain employs TRBV5-4 and TRBJ1-6; 10 bases line up with TRBD1. Germline lookup yields CDR1 SGHNT and CDR2 YYREEE (reference sequence). This CDR3 has 16 amino acids. After removal of 0 bases from V and 10 bases from J, the junction contained 7 bases not matched to a gene. Filled out from reference TRBV5-4 and TRBJ1-6, the complete variable domain reads ETGVTQSPTHLIKTRGQQVTLRCSSQSGHNTVSWYQQALGQGPQFIFQYYREEENGRGNFPPRFSGLQFPNYSSELNVNALELDDSALYLCASSLGTGGVGSPLHFGNGTRLTVT.